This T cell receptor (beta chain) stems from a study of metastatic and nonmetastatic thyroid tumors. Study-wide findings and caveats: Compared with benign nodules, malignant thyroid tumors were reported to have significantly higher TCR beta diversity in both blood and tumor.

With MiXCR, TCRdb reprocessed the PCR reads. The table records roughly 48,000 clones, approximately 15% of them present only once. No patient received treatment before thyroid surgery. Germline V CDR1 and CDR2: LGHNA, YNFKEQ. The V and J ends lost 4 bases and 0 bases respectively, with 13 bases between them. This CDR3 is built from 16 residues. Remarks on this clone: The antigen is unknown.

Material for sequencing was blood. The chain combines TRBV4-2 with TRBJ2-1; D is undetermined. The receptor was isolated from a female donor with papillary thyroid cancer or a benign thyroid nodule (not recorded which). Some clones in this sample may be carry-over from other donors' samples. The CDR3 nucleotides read TGTGCCAGCAGCCCTCTCTGGGGAAGCTCCTACAATGAGCAGTTCTTC. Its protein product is CASSPLWGSSYNEQFF.